The rows below give T cell receptor beta chains drawn from one sample of a study of OX40 agonist ivuxolimab in advanced cancers. The method was immunoSEQ multiplex PCR; TCRdb's version includes in-frame clones alone and lacks a portion of them. The table has about 64,000 clones, roughly 85% seen once. This material consisted of CD4+ or CD8+ T cells sorted from blood, taken in a trial of the OX40 agonist ivuxolimab. The receptors were sampled from an adult with an advanced solid tumor such as melanoma, head and neck, liver or kidney cancer. CDR3s include the opening cysteine and the closing phenylalanine or tryptophan. The order of the fields is CDR3 length, clone size, J gene, V gene, D gene, CDR3 DNA, CDR3 protein. The D gene is left open where the match is weak. Rows may omit the clone size; those that give it use once, few, many or a size class.

13	NA	TRBJ2-7	TRBV29-1	TRBD1	TGCAGCGCTGGACAGGGCCCCCGATACGAGCAGTACTTC	CSAGQGPRYEQYF
14	NA	TRBJ2-5	TRBV19	TRBD2	TGTGCCAGTAGCACCTCGACTAGCGGCGAGACCCAGTACTTC	CASSTSTSGETQYF
13	NA	TRBJ1-1	TRBV18	TRBD1	TGTGCCAGCTCAATCGGACAGGACACTGAAGCTTTCTTT	CASSIGQDTEAFF
14	once	TRBJ2-5	TRBV5-1	NA	TGCGCCAGCAGCCAGTCAGGAACCGAAGAGACCCAGTACTTC	CASSQSGTEETQYF
14	NA	TRBJ2-7	TRBV9	NA	TGTGCCAGCAGCGTAGATGGAGGGAACTACGAGCAGTACTTC	CASSVDGGNYEQYF
12	NA	TRBJ2-5	TRBV28	NA	TGTGCCAGCAGTTTAACGCGTGAGACCCAGTACTTC	CASSLTRETQYF
18	NA	TRBJ1-4	TRBV2	TRBD1	TGTGCCAGCAGTAGAGACAGGGAATCCCCACAACCTAATGAAAAACTGTTTTTT	CASSRDRESPQPNEKLFF
13	NA	TRBJ1-1	TRBV10-3	NA	TGTGCCATCAGTGAGGGGTGGAACACTGAAGCTTTCTTT	CAISEGWNTEAFF
14	NA	TRBJ2-2	TRBV7-8	TRBD1	TGTGCCAGCAGCCCTGACAGGGGTCGAGGGGAGCTGTTTTTT	CASSPDRGRGELFF
16	NA	TRBJ2-3	TRBV19	TRBD2	TGTGCCAGTAGCTCAAGGACTAGCGGGGAGGCAGATACGCAGTATTTT	CASSSRTSGEADTQYF
14	NA	TRBJ1-3	TRBV18	TRBD1	TGTGCCAGCTCACCTCAGGGGGCCGAGAACACCATATATTTT	CASSPQGAENTIYF
12	NA	TRBJ1-2	TRBV9	NA	TGTGCCAGCAAGGGACACGTGGAAGGCTACACCTTC	CASKGHVEGYTF
19	NA	TRBJ2-7	TRBV27	TRBD2	TGTGCCAGCAGTCCACACCGGACTAGCGGAGGCCTGAGGGGCTACGAGCAGTACTTC	CASSPHRTSGGLRGYEQYF
17	NA	TRBJ1-5	TRBV6-1	NA	TGTGCCAGCAGTGAACGGAGGGGACACACTCTTAATCAGCCCCAGCATTTT	CASSERRGHTLNQPQHF
16	NA	TRBJ1-5	TRBV6-9	TRBD1	TGTGCCAGCAGTTACCGGACAGGGTCGAGCAATCAGCCCCAGCATTTT	CASSYRTGSSNQPQHF
14	NA	TRBJ2-1	TRBV7-2	NA	TGTGCCAGCAGCTTAACTCGGGGCTCGGGACCTCAGTTCTTC	CASSLTRGSGPQFF
16	NA	TRBJ2-5	TRBV7-7	TRBD2	TGTGCCAGCAGCACCCGACCGGGAGGGGGAATGGAGACCCAGTACTTC	CASSTRPGGGMETQYF
13	NA	TRBJ1-5	TRBV27	NA	TGTGCCAGCAGTTGGAGGGGGGATCAGCCCCAGCATTTT	CASSWRGDQPQHF
13	NA	TRBJ1-3	TRBV30	NA	TGTGCCTGGAGTGCGGGATCTGGAAACACCATATATTTT	CAWSAGSGNTIYF
11	NA	TRBJ1-1	TRBV28	NA	TGTGCCAGCAGTTTAGAAAGGGAAGCTTTCTTT	CASSLEREAFF
15	NA	TRBJ2-3	TRBV29-1	NA	TGCAGCGTTGAAAAGGTGGTCGGGAGCACAGATACGCAGTATTTT	CSVEKVVGSTDTQYF
14	NA	TRBJ2-7	TRBV27	TRBD2	TGTGCCAGCAGTCGGTCGCCCCGGCGGGGGGAGCAGTACTTC	CASSRSPRRGEQYF
13	NA	TRBJ2-7	TRBV6-5	NA	TGTGCCATACGACGAGGACCACAATACGAGCAGTACTTC	CAIRRGPQYEQYF
15	NA	TRBJ2-7	TRBV28	NA	TGTGCCAGCAGTTTATGGGACGAAAATGCCTACGAGCAGTACTTC	CASSLWDENAYEQYF
17	few	TRBJ1-5	TRBV27	TRBD1	TGTGCCAGCAGGCCACGCCCGGGACAGGGGGCTTCTCAGCCCCAGCATTTT	CASRPRPGQGASQPQHF
13	NA	TRBJ2-7	TRBV19	NA	TGTGCCAGTAGTATTGGCTCCAACGGCGAGCAGTACTTC	CASSIGSNGEQYF
14	once	TRBJ1-6	TRBV28	NA	TGTGCCAGCCGGCCCGCAGGGTATAATTCACCCCTCCACTTT	CASRPAGYNSPLHF
17	NA	TRBJ2-7	TRBV27	NA	TGTGCCAGCTACCCCGCCGGGTTTAATGCGGTACCCTACGAGCAGTACTTC	CASYPAGFNAVPYEQYF
15	NA	TRBJ2-5	TRBV25-1	TRBD1	TGTGCCAGCAGTGACCCGGGACAGGGGAAAGAGACCCAGTACTTC	CASSDPGQGKETQYF
17	NA	TRBJ2-3	TRBV6-1	TRBD2	TGTGCCAGCAGAGAACCGGGACTAGCGGGTAGCACAGATACGCAGTATTTT	CASREPGLAGSTDTQYF
14	NA	TRBJ1-5	TRBV28	NA	TGTGCCAGCACCATTACCCGGTCGGATCAGCCCCAGCATTTT	CASTITRSDQPQHF
16	NA	TRBJ2-6	TRBV7-9	NA	TGTGCCAGCAGCTTGGCCCGGGGCTCTGGGGCCAACGTCCTGACTTTC	CASSLARGSGANVLTF
13	NA	TRBJ2-7	TRBV7-2	NA	TGTGCCAGCAGCTCCTCGCCAGGGTACGAGCAGTACTTC	CASSSSPGYEQYF
17	NA	TRBJ1-1	TRBV7-2	NA	TGTGCCAGCAGCTTATGGGCCCCCGGACAGTCGAACACTGAAGCTTTCTTT	CASSLWAPGQSNTEAFF
13	NA	TRBJ2-7	TRBV10-3	NA	TGTGCCATCAGTGGAAGCAGCCCCTACGAGCAGTACTTC	CAISGSSPYEQYF